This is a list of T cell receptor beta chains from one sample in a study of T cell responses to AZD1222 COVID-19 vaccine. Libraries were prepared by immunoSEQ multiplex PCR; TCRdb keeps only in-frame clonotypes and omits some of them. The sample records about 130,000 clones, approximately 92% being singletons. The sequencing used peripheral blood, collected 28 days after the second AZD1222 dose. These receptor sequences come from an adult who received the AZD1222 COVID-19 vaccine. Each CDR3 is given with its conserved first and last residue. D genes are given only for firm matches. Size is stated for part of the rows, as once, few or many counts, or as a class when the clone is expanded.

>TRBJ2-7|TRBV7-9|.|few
CASSLGPPGKTYEQYF
TGTGCCAGCAGCTTAGGTCCCCCGGGCAAGACCTACGAGCAGTACTTC
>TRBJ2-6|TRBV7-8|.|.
CASSLFRGGANVLTF
TGTGCCAGCAGCTTATTCCGGGGTGGGGCCAACGTCCTGACTTTC
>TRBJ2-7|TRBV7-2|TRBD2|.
CASSLPSGVSEQYF
TGTGCCAGCAGCTTACCTAGCGGGGTCAGCGAGCAGTACTTC
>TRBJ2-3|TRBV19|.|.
CASSLSDTQYF
TGTGCCAGTAGTCTATCGGATACGCAGTATTTT
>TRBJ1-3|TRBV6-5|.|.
CASTGVGEGGNTIYF
TGTGCCAGCACGGGGGTTGGGGAGGGTGGAAACACCATATATTTT
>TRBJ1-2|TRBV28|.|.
CASSPPNRYGYTF
TGTGCCAGCAGCCCCCCAAACAGATATGGCTACACCTTC
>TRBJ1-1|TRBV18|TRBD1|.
CASSPGTGRAYTEAFF
TGTGCCAGCTCACCTGGGACAGGGAGGGCGTACACTGAAGCTTTCTTT
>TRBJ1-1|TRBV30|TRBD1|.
CAWSLQGATVAFF
TGTGCCTGGAGTTTACAGGGGGCGACCGTTGCTTTCTTT
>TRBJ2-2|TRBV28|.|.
CATKEGYGELFF
TGTGCCACCAAGGAGGGTTACGGGGAGCTGTTTTTT
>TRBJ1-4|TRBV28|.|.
CASSPHRGGSLQDEKLFF
TGTGCCAGCAGCCCTCACCGCGGGGGGAGTCTACAGGATGAAAAACTGTTTTTT
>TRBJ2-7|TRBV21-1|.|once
CASSLGQGTGPYEQYF
TGTGCCAGCAGCCTCGGACAGGGAACCGGCCCCTACGAGCAGTACTTC
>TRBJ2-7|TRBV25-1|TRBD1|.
CASSEMGQGSYEQYF
TGTGCCAGCAGTGAAATGGGACAGGGGTCCTACGAGCAGTACTTC
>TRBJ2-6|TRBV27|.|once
CASSLSSGANVLTF
TGTGCCAGCAGTTTGTCCTCTGGGGCCAACGTCCTGACTTTC
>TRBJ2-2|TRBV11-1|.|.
CASSFLNTGELFF
TGTGCCAGCAGCTTCCTGAACACCGGGGAGCTGTTTTTT
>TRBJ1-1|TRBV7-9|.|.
CASSPLSAGSNTEAFF
TGTGCCAGCAGCCCACTATCGGCAGGGAGTAACACTGAAGCTTTCTTT
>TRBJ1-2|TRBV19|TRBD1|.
CASMGYRGGNYGYTF
TGTGCCAGTATGGGTTACAGGGGTGGAAACTATGGCTACACCTTC
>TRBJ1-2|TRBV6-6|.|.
CASSQGPEYGYTF
TGTGCCAGCAGCCAAGGACCGGAATATGGCTACACCTTC
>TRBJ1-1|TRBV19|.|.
CASIAGRAFF
TGTGCCAGTATTGCAGGCCGAGCTTTCTTT
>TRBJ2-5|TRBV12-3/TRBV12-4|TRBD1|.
CASARQGGETQYF
TGTGCCAGCGCTAGACAGGGGGGAGAGACCCAGTACTTC
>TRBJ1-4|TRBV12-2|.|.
CASRSVSWGRNEKLFF
TGTGCAAGTCGCTCCGTTTCTTGGGGCCGTAATGAAAAACTGTTTTTT
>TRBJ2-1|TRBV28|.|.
CASSGDRFYNEQFF
TGTGCCAGCTCGGGAGATCGTTTCTACAATGAGCAGTTCTTC
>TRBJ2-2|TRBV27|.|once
CASRGAANTGELFF
TGTGCCAGCAGGGGGGCGGCGAACACCGGGGAGCTGTTTTTT
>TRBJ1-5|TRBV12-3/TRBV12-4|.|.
CASSLKSGQDQHF
TGTGCCAGCAGTTTAAAGTCGGGGCAGGACCAGCATTTT
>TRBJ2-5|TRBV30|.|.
CAWSVKVGWETQYF
TGTGCCTGGAGTGTAAAGGTGGGATGGGAGACCCAGTACTTC
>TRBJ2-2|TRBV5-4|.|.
CASSLQLGFTGELFF
TGTGCCAGCAGCTTACAACTAGGGTTCACCGGGGAGCTGTTTTTT
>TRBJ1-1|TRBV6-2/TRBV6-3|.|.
CASSYRPATEAFF
TGTGCCAGCAGTTACAGGCCAGCCACTGAAGCTTTCTTT
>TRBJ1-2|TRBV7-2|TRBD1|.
CASSLAPGQGATSSYGYTF
TGTGCCAGCAGCTTAGCGCCGGGACAGGGGGCAACTTCCAGCTATGGCTACACCTTC
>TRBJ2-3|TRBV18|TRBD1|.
CASSPGTGGTDTQYF
TGTGCCAGCTCACCCGGGACAGGGGGTACAGATACGCAGTATTTT
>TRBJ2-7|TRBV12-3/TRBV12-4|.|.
CASSFSGGEQYF
TGTGCCAGCAGTTTTTCCGGGGGCGAGCAGTACTTC